This T cell receptor beta chain was observed in a study of T cells in Graves' hyperthyroidism and ophthalmopathy. Germline V CDR1 and CDR2: MNHEY, SVGAGI. The V end lost 4 bases, the J end lost 0 bases, and 7 bases lay between the germline ends. The CDR3 extends over 14 amino acids. RNA transcripts yielded amplified TCR beta CDR3 regions. During a first-round RT-PCR of the TCR CDR3, the HTBI primer set was used. TCRdb re-called the multiplex PCR reads with MiXCR, one entry per CDR3 protein. The sample consists of 250,000 to 300,000 distinct CDR3 sequences, 13% of them appearing once. This clonotype was seen more than once but under ten times.

This TCR was sampled from a woman aged 25-40 years with Graves' hyperthyroidism that later progressed to Graves' ophthalmopathy. Specimen: blood. The chain recombines TRBV6-5 with TRBJ2-1, with D perhaps TRBD2 (5 bases). The CDR3 reads CASSSGLSYNEQFF. DNA for the CDR3: TGTGCCAGCAGTTCCGGACTCTCCTACAATGAGCAGTTCTTC.